Listed below are T cell receptor beta chains from one sample, sequenced in a study of T cells in Graves' hyperthyroidism and ophthalmopathy. TCRdb re-called the multiplex PCR reads through MiXCR, storing one row per CDR3 protein. There are approximately 420,000 distinct CDR3 sequences in the sample; 15% occur only once, and about 31% lies in the top ten. Sequencing used blood. The receptor source for this set is a woman aged 25-40 years with Graves' hyperthyroidism. CDR3s include the opening cysteine and the closing phenylalanine or tryptophan. Each record gives: V gene, D gene, J gene, CDR3 protein. The D gene is left open where the match is weak.

TRBV2	TRBD1	TRBJ1-6	CASSDAGGSYNSPLHF
TRBV9	.	TRBJ2-2	CASSVAGKNTGELFF
TRBV6-1	.	TRBJ2-1	CASSEPYRNEQFF
TRBV9	.	TRBJ2-3	CASSTGPFKGADTQYF
TRBV19	TRBD2	TRBJ2-7	CASSETSGATYEQYF
TRBV5-4	TRBD2	TRBJ2-3	CASSLPGLAGKLSTDTQYF
TRBV4-1	.	TRBJ2-2	CASWDPRRGRNTGELFF
TRBV20-1	TRBD1	TRBJ2-3	CSALQGPSTDTQYF
TRBV29-1	TRBD2	TRBJ2-1	CSVNPPAGVAVDNEQFF
TRBV28	.	TRBJ2-5	CASSSTGYQETQYF
TRBV30	TRBD1	TRBJ2-3	CAWSFGVRWTTGGGGDTQYF
TRBV29-1	.	TRBJ2-7	CSVIERQGREQYF
TRBV20-1	TRBD2	TRBJ2-7	CSARVGGSGGQYF
TRBV28	TRBD2	TRBJ2-5	CASSSIRLADPSRFQETQYF
TRBV28	.	TRBJ2-1	CASKAGPGDEQFF
TRBV24-1	.	TRBJ2-1	CATSGNPEQFF
TRBV10-3	.	TRBJ2-7	CAISEQSSYEQYF
TRBV2	TRBD1	TRBJ1-6	CASKDRGGNSPLHF
TRBV5-1	.	TRBJ2-4	CASSGGQRVSKNIQYF
TRBV4-2	.	TRBJ2-3	CASSQERSADTQYF
TRBV20-1	.	TRBJ2-1	CSACSWRSSYNEQFF
TRBV5-1	.	TRBJ1-1	CASSTEGLRMTEAFF
TRBV5-1	TRBD2	TRBJ2-7	CASSFRLAGRYEQYF
TRBV5-1	.	TRBJ2-2	CASSAANTGELFF
TRBV3-1	TRBD1	TRBJ2-3	CASSRDRRTDTQYF
TRBV5-1	.	TRBJ1-4	CASASIQATNEKLFF
TRBV7-9	.	TRBJ2-6	CASSLGLGANVLTF
TRBV7-9	TRBD2	TRBJ2-7	CASSHPWGGNSYEQYF
TRBV28	TRBD2	TRBJ2-1	CASRETGLADEQFF
TRBV7-9	.	TRBJ1-2	CASSHPGETYGYTF
TRBV20-1	TRBD1	TRBJ1-5	CSALDRKSNQPQHF
TRBV28	TRBD1	TRBJ2-5	CASSFSDRVVETQYF
TRBV28	TRBD1	TRBJ2-5	CASSRRDRALETQYF
TRBV5-4	TRBD1	TRBJ2-5	CASSSGGQETQYF
TRBV20-1	TRBD2	TRBJ2-4	CSARGSAGADLNIQYF
TRBV6-1	.	TRBJ1-1	CASIAGDITEAFF
TRBV6-1	TRBD2	TRBJ2-7	CASRTSGRAEQYF
TRBV3-1	.	TRBJ1-1	CASSQDRGDEAFF
TRBV12-3/TRBV12-4	TRBD2	TRBJ2-1	CASTRTSGRGGEQFF
TRBV30	.	TRBJ1-2	CAWGQSPPYGYTF
TRBV10-3	TRBD2	TRBJ2-3	CAISDGRSTDTQYF
TRBV27	.	TRBJ2-1	CASSWGTYNEQFF
TRBV20-1	.	TRBJ2-7	CSARAGRSYEQYF
TRBV10-2	.	TRBJ2-7	CASSAPADGSYEQYF
TRBV12-3/TRBV12-4	.	TRBJ2-1	CASSFGQNYNEQFF
TRBV5-1	.	TRBJ2-7	CASSLDGGEQYF
TRBV29-1	.	TRBJ2-3	CSVVTADTQYF
TRBV7-3	.	TRBJ2-1	CASSSGANQFF
TRBV11-2	TRBD2	TRBJ2-7	CASSYRDYGYEQYF
TRBV28	.	TRBJ2-2	CASSLQVGELFF